This passage covers 32 T cell receptor beta chains from one sample sequenced in a study of T cell responses to AZD1222 COVID-19 vaccine. Assay used: immunoSEQ multiplex PCR; TCRdb lists only in-frame clones, some missing. This sample has 95,000 to 150,000 clones, with about nine tenths found just once. Specimen: peripheral blood, collected 28 days after the second AZD1222 dose. The receptors originated from an adult who received the AZD1222 COVID-19 vaccine.

The CDR3 spells CASSLAPRVNTEAFF. In DNA form, the CDR3 reads TGTGCCAGCAGCTTAGCCCCTAGGGTGAACACTGAAGCTTTCTTT. The chain joins TRBV7-9 to TRBJ1-1; no definite D call. V lost 0 bases and J 0 bases, leaving 8 bases between the germline ends. In germline, CDR1 is SEHNR, CDR2 FQNEAQ (reference sequence). The CDR3 totals 15 residues.

This chain uses TRBV18 with TRBJ1-1; D is possibly TRBD1 (5 bases). The germline V gene encodes CDR1 KGHSH and CDR2 LQKENI. V was pared by 3 bases and J by 5 bases, with 16 bases between. This CDR3 is 15 amino acids long. As DNA, the CDR3 is TGTGCCAGCTCACCCGAGGGGAATTTGAGGACTGAAGCTTTCTTT. Encoded protein: CASSPEGNLRTEAFF.

The DNA of the CDR3 is TGTGCCACCCAGGGAGGGGATGAAGGCGAGCAGTACTTC. As protein: CATQGGDEGEQYF. This sequence joins TRBV2 and TRBJ2-7, with 7 positions matching TRBD2. Germline assignment: CDR1 SNHLY and CDR2 FYNNEI. The CDR3 is 13 residues long. Germline trimming cut 10 bases from V and 6 bases from J; bases unmatched to any gene: 12.

A note on this clone: The sample carries other DNA sequences with the same CDR3. The V gene is TRBV18, the J gene TRBJ1-5; no clear D gene. In germline, CDR1 is KGHSH, CDR2 LQKENI. The CDR3 totals 12 residues. The V end was cut by 3 bases, the J end by 1 base, with 1 base between. In DNA form, the CDR3 reads TGTGCCAGCTCACCGAGCAATCAGCCCCAGCATTTT. It is translated as CASSPSNQPQHF.

This chain joins TRBV19 and TRBJ2-6; D unclear. Trimming took 4 bases from V and 0 from J, leaving 7 bases between them. The CDR3 length is 15 residues. Germline CDR1 LNHDA, CDR2 SQIVND (reference sequence). CDR3: CASSSVSSGANVLTF. The CDR3 region has the DNA TGTGCCAGTAGTAGCGTGTCCTCTGGGGCCAACGTCCTGACTTTC.

This clone was counted only a few times. V usage is TRBV7-9 and J usage is TRBJ1-2; TRBD1 is a possible D gene (5 bases). V was trimmed by 5 bases and J by 4 bases, leaving 11 bases between them. The length of the CDR3 is 13 residues. Germline assignment: CDR1 SEHNR and CDR2 FQNEAQ (reference sequence). CDR3 DNA sequence: TGTGCCAGCAGCATGTCGGGGCGCTATGGCTACACCTTC. Protein sequence: CASSMSGRYGYTF.

This clone was observed a few times. This chain uses TRBV4-3 with TRBJ2-3; perhaps D is TRBD1 or TRBD2 (6 bases each). Germline V lookup: CDR1 LGHNA, CDR2 YSLEER. The CDR3 runs 16 residues. The germline V and J ends were trimmed by 6 bases and 3 bases, with 19 bases remaining between them. The CDR3 loop is CASRKGWGAGTDTQYF. The DNA for the CDR3 is TGCGCCAGCAGGAAAGGGTGGGGGGCCGGGACAGATACGCAGTATTTT.

As DNA, the CDR3 is TGTGCCAGCAGTTTAACGGCAGGCCCATATGGCTACACCTTC. Protein product: CASSLTAGPYGYTF. The V call is TRBV28, the J call TRBJ1-2, with unresolved D. Looked up from germline, CDR1 is MDHEN and CDR2 is SYDVKM. V lost 2 bases and J lost 5, with 12 bases in between. The CDR3 has 14 amino acids.

This chain joins TRBV7-2 and TRBJ2-7, with D perhaps matching TRBD1 (5 bases). This CDR3 is built from 14 residues. V was pared by 5 bases and J by 1 base, with 12 bases between. CDR1 SGHTA and CDR2 FQGNSA come from the germline V gene. CDR3 in DNA: TGTGCCAGCAGCCGGCAGGACAATTCCTACGAGCAGTACTTC. Its protein product is CASSRQDNSYEQYF.

The chain uses TRBV27 and TRBJ1-1, with a tentative D call TRBD1 (6 bases). The length of the CDR3 is 15 residues. V was shortened by 10 bases and J by 2 bases, with 20 bases between the two germline ends. Germline V gives CDR1 MNHEY, CDR2 SMNVEV (reference sequence). The CDR3 DNA follows: TGTGCCACCAGGACAGAGGGGCGTAGAAACACTGAAGCTTTCTTT. Amino acids: CATRTEGRRNTEAFF.

The chain is built from TRBV5-1 and TRBJ2-7; D may be TRBD1 (6 bases). Looked up from germline, CDR1 is SGHRS and CDR2 is YFSETQ. The CDR3 contains 14 residues. The V end was cut by 4 bases, the J end by 7 bases, with 18 bases between. This CDR3 is CASSPMPGQPEQYF. The DNA of the CDR3 is TGCGCCAGCAGCCCTATGCCGGGACAACCAGAGCAGTACTTC.

The chain uses TRBV12-3 or TRBV12-4 and TRBJ1-1, with D hard to call. This CDR3 is built from 13 residues. The V gene lost 10 bases and the J gene lost 0 bases, with 12 bases spanning the gap. The CDR3 DNA reads as TGTGCCACCTGCGACATACTGAACACTGAAGCTTTCTTT. This codes for CATCDILNTEAFF.

For the CDR3, the DNA is TGTGCCAGCAGGAGGGCGAACACTGAAGCTTTCTTT. Translated: CASRRANTEAFF. The chain joins TRBV19 to TRBJ1-1; D unclear. CDR1 and CDR2 (germline): LNHDA, SQIVND (reference sequence). With 9 bases removed from V and 1 base from J, the gap between germline ends came to 9 bases. The CDR3 totals 12 residues.

This clone was found once. Here the CDR3 reads CASSLLELGEQFF. Here the CDR3 DNA reads TGCGCCAGCAGCTTACTAGAGCTTGGGGAGCAGTTCTTC. The chain has TRBV5-1 and TRBJ2-1; a possible D gene is TRBD2 (5 bases). Trimming left V 2 bases short and J 10 bases short, with 13 bases between. Germline loops: CDR1 SGHRS, CDR2 YFSETQ. This CDR3 comprises 13 residues.

V is TRBV5-1 and J is TRBJ1-1, with TRBD1 identical over 8 bases. CDR1 SGHRS and CDR2 YFSETQ come from the germline V gene. V was clipped by 4 bases and J by 3 bases; unmatched bases: 11. The CDR3 spans 16 residues. The CDR3 reads CASSLDRGPGDTEAFF. In nucleotides, the CDR3 is TGCGCCAGCAGCCTAGACAGGGGACCAGGGGACACTGAAGCTTTCTTT.

The CDR3 coding sequence is TGTGCCAGCAGCTTACTAGGTAGCTTGGCAGATACGCAGTATTTT. It encodes CASSLLGSLADTQYF. The rearrangement uses TRBV7-6 and TRBJ2-3; D is undetermined. V dropped 2 bases and J dropped 4 bases, with 13 bases sitting between them. This CDR3 contains 15 residues. CDR1 SGHVS and CDR2 FNYEAQ come from the germline V gene.

V usage is TRBV4-1 and J usage is TRBJ2-5; either TRBD1 or TRBD2 may fit D (5 bases each). There are 13 residues in the CDR3. CDR1 and CDR2 from the germline V gene are MGHRA and YSYEKL. V lost 4 bases and J lost 2, with 8 bases in between. The CDR3 protein is CASSPGQQETQYF. As DNA, the CDR3 is TGCGCCAGCAGCCCGGGGCAACAAGAGACCCAGTACTTC.

The V gene is TRBV18, the J gene TRBJ1-3; D unresolved. CDR3 length: 14 residues. Germline CDR1 is KGHSH and CDR2 is LQKENI. The V and J ends lost 2 bases and 3 bases respectively, with 8 bases between them. The CDR3 here is CASSPSGFGNTIYF. The CDR3 DNA reads TGTGCCAGCTCACCATCTGGTTTTGGAAACACCATATATTTT. The full variable domain, completed using reference TRBV18 and TRBJ1-3, is NAGVMQNPRHLVRRRGQEARLRCSPMKGHSHVYWYRQLPEEGLKFMVYLQKENIIDESGMPKERFSAEFPKEGPSILRIQQVVRGDSAAYFCASSPSGFGNTIYFGEGSWLTVV.

This chain links TRBV6-1 with TRBJ2-7; TRBD2 agrees at 7 bases. The CDR3 has 14 residues. Germline lookup yields CDR1 MNHNS and CDR2 SASEGT. With V trimmed by 1 base and J by 1 base, 1 base remained unmatched. In DNA form, the CDR3 reads TGTGCCAGCAGTGAAGGGGGGGGTTCCTACGAGCAGTACTTC. Residues: CASSEGGGSYEQYF.

The CDR3 here is CASSQSPGQALVQYF. Here the CDR3 DNA reads TGTGCCAGCAGCCAATCTCCGGGACAGGCGTTGGTGCAGTACTTC. The rearrangement links TRBV14 to TRBJ2-7, with 8 positions matching TRBD1. The germline CDR1 and CDR2 sequences are SGHDN and FVKESK. The V segment lost 2 bases and the J segment 9 bases; nucleotides outside the gene matches: 12. This CDR3 is 15 amino acids long.

The CDR3, as DNA: TGTGCCAGCAGCTTAGCGCTAGGACAGCCAGCTTCTGGGGCCAACGTCCTGACTTTC. Translating it yields CASSLALGQPASGANVLTF. The J gene is TRBJ2-6, the V gene TRBV7-6; D perhaps matches TRBD1 (6 bases). Trimming took 0 bases from V and 1 from J, leaving 16 bases between them. The CDR3 has 19 residues. Germline CDR1 SGHVS, CDR2 FNYEAQ.

The V and J genes are TRBV6-2 or TRBV6-3 and TRBJ1-4; D not certain. Trimming took 6 bases from V and 10 from J, leaving 12 bases between them. The CDR3 has 12 amino acids. Germline V gene sequence: CDR1 MNHEY, CDR2 SVGEGT. CDR3 DNA: TGTGCCAGCAGCCTTGCCCCAGGAAAACTGTTTTTT. Translating gives CASSLAPGKLFF.

This sequence joins TRBV20-1 and TRBJ1-5; D gene ambiguous. Germline values: CDR1 DFQATT, CDR2 SNEGSKA (reference sequence). Trimming removed 5 bases from V and 5 bases from J, with 7 bases in between. The CDR3 is 11 amino acids. CDR3 bases: TGCAGTGCTGGGCTGGATCAGCCCCAGCATTTT. It specifies CSAGLDQPQHF.

The chain joins TRBV11-3 to TRBJ2-5; weak D call: TRBD1 (6 bases). The V gene lost 1 base and the J gene lost 4 bases, with 16 bases spanning the gap. The CDR3 runs 16 residues. Germline V gene sequence: CDR1 SGHNT, CDR2 YENEEA. The CDR3 DNA follows: TGTGCCAGCAGCTTAGGCCTACAGGGAGTTGGAGAGACCCAGTACTTC. It specifies CASSLGLQGVGETQYF.

The chain has TRBV5-5 and TRBJ1-5; D gene unclear. Germline V lookup: CDR1 SGHKS, CDR2 YYEKEE (reference sequence). CDR3 size: 15 residues. V lost 0 bases, J lost 2 bases, and 9 bases lay in between. CDR3 loop: CASSLGPQGNQPQHF. DNA of the CDR3: TGTGCCAGCAGCTTGGGCCCCCAGGGCAATCAGCCCCAGCATTTT.

This sequence joins TRBV6-5 and TRBJ1-1; a weak D match, TRBD1 (5 bases). CDR1 is MNHEY, CDR2 SVGAGI, per germline. The CDR3 has 13 amino acids. V was cut by 10 bases and J by 4 bases, with 16 bases left in between. The CDR3 is CATEGGAGTEAFF. As DNA, the CDR3 is TGTGCCACGGAGGGAGGGGCTGGCACTGAAGCTTTCTTT.

The genes are TRBV27 and TRBJ2-7; D may match TRBD1 or TRBD2 (5 bases each). CDR1 and CDR2 (germline): MNHEY, SMNVEV (reference sequence). The germline V and J ends were trimmed by 3 bases and 3 bases, with 9 bases remaining between them. The CDR3 consists of 13 residues. CDR3 in DNA: TGTGCCAGCAGTTTCGGTGGGGGCTACGAGCAGTACTTC. It encodes CASSFGGGYEQYF.

V is TRBV19 and J is TRBJ1-1; 7 bases fit TRBD1. The CDR3 sequence is 14 residues long. The V and J ends lost 6 bases and 1 base, in that order; junction bases with no gene match: 5. Germline assignment: CDR1 LNHDA and CDR2 SQIVND (reference sequence). CDR3 amino acids: CASSTRDRNTEAFF. The CDR3 nucleotides are TGTGCCAGTAGCACCAGGGACAGGAACACTGAAGCTTTCTTT.

The CDR3 region has the DNA TGTGCCAGTATACCGCAGGGGGCAGATACGCAGTATTTT. The encoded protein is CASIPQGADTQYF. V gene TRBV19 combines with J gene TRBJ2-3; 7 positions agree with TRBD1. The germline CDR1 and CDR2 sequences are LNHDA and SQIVND (reference sequence). Unmatched junction bases numbered 5, after V lost 7 bases and J lost 4 bases. The CDR3 sequence is 13 residues long.

The chain is built from TRBV2 and TRBJ1-6, with a possible D match to TRBD1 (5 bases). Trimming shortened V by 9 bases and J by 7 bases, and 13 bases separated the two germline ends. Germline CDR1 is SNHLY and CDR2 is FYNNEI. The CDR3 contains 13 residues. CDR3: CASIRVRNSPLHF. The CDR3 DNA sequence: TGTGCCAGTATCAGGGTACGGAATTCACCCCTCCACTTT.

Only one count was recorded for this clone. The rearrangement links TRBV7-9 to TRBJ1-4; D may be TRBD1 (5 bases). The CDR3 runs 14 residues. CDR1 is SEHNR, CDR2 FQNEAQ, per germline (reference sequence). Between the trimmed V and J ends, which lost 3 bases and 7 bases, there was a span of 12 bases. CDR3 sequence (DNA): TGTGCCAGCAGCTTTGGGGGGAGCAGTGAAAAACTGTTTTTT. Residues: CASSFGGSSEKLFF.

The chain links TRBV7-9 to TRBJ1-4, with no clear D. The CDR3 consists of 15 residues. Germline lookup yields CDR1 SEHNR and CDR2 FQNEAQ (reference sequence). V was shortened by 5 bases and J by 0 bases, with 10 bases between the two germline ends. CDR3 sequence: CASSAYTATNEKLFF. Here the CDR3 DNA reads TGTGCCAGCAGCGCATACACAGCAACTAATGAAAAACTGTTTTTT.